This T cell receptor beta chain came from a study of T-cell reconstitution after alpha-beta-depleted transplantation in children. CDR3 length: 15 residues. V dropped 4 bases and J dropped 9; count of bases not matched to a gene: 14. Looked up from germline, CDR1 is SGHDT and CDR2 is YYEEEE. As it was prepared, the TCRbeta library received unique molecular identifiers. TCRdb redid the calling of the PCR reads with MiXCR, one entry per CDR3 protein. The table includes nearly 250,000 distinct CDR3 sequences, approximately 8% detected once. Sequenced material: PBMCs, mostly from graft donor cells, taken 180 days after TCRalphabeta/CD19-depleted stem cell transplant. The V call is TRBV5-6, the J call TRBJ2-5; 8 positions agree with TRBD2. This sequence was found in a male patient between 10 and 17 years old who had a stem cell transplant for acute lymphoblastic leukemia, so the T cells may come from the graft donor. Here the CDR3 DNA reads TGTGCCAGCAGCCCCCCGGGGGGGCCTTGGGCGGCCCAGTACTTC. Its translation: CASSPPGGPWAAQYF.